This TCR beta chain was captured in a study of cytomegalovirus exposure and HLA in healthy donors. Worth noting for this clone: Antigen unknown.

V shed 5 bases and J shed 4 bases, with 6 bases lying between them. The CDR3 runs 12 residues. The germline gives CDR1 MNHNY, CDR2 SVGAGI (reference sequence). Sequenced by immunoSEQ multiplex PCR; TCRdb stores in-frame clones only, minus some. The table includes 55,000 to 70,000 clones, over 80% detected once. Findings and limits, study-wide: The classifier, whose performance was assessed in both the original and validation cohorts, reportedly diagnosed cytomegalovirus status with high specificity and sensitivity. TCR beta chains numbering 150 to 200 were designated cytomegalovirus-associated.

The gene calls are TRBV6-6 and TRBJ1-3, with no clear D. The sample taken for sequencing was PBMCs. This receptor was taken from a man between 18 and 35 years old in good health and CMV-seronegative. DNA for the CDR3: TGTGCCAGCAGTCTAAGCGGAAACACCATATATTTT. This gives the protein CASSLSGNTIYF.